This T cell receptor beta chain came from a study of T cells after posttransplantation cyclophosphamide. Study-wide points: Later post-transplant blood repertoires were often dominated by donor CD8+ memory clones. Tissue-infiltrating T cells from skin or gut overlapped little with blood T cells.

The CDR3 totals 16 residues. V was clipped by 0 bases and J by 3 bases; unmatched bases: 6. Germline V gives CDR1 MNHEY, CDR2 SVGAGI. The repertoire was sequenced with immunoSEQ multiplex PCR; TCRdb's copy has only in-frame clones and lacks some. The sample contains roughly 14,000 clones, approximately 88% of which appear only once. Sampled 1 year posttransplant, controls received myeloablative marrow transplants, methotrexate and a calcineurin inhibitor. Points on this clone: Its antigen is currently unknown.

This chain connects TRBV6-5 to TRBJ2-3; 7 bases are a match to TRBD2. The receptor comes from a male patient younger than 35 who received an allogeneic stem cell transplant from a related donor, was CMV-positive, and had no GVHD. Among the T cells, some may be from the graft donor. The sample was PBMCs, taken less than 400 days after allogeneic stem cell transplant with calcineurin inhibitor and methotrexate. In DNA form, the CDR3 reads TGTGCCAGCAGTTACTCGAGTCCAGCGGGGACAGATACGCAGTATTTT. Translation: CASSYSSPAGTDTQYF.